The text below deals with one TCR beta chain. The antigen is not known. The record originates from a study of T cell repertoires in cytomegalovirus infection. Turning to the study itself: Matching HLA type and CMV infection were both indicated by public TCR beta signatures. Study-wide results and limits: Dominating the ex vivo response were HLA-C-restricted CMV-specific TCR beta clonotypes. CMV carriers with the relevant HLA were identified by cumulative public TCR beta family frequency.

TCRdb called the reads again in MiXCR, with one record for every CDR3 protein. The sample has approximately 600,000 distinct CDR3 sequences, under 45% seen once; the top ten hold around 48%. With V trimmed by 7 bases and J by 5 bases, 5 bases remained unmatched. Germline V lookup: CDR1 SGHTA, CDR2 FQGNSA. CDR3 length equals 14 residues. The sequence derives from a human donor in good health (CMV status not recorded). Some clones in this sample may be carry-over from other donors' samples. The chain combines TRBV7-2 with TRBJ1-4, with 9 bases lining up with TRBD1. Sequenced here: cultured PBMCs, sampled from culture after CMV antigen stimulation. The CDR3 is CASTLTGGNEKLFF. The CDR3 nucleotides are TGTGCCAGCACCCTGACAGGGGGAAATGAAAAACTGTTTTTT.